What follows is one T cell receptor (beta chain) and its context. The antigen it binds to is not known. No clone much larger than this one lies a single base away; base qualities are absent. The data were produced on an Illumina Genome Analyzer IIx. TCRdb redid the processing of the public reads, applying fastp at Q25 and MiXCR, and retained in-frame beta chains. For every CDR3 protein sequence, its rows merge into one entry that carries the most common genes and DNA. The sample table lists nearly 15,000 distinct CDR3 sequences, approximately 30% of them with a count of one. Around 16% of the sample is held by the ten biggest clonotypes. This specimen comes from a study (dated by TCRdb to the early 2010s). This receptor was taken from a human donor. The material sequenced was blood.

Here is the DNA: TGTGCCAGCAGCCGACGGGACGGCTACACCTTC. It translates as CASSRRDGYTF. The chain joins TRBV4-2 to TRBJ1-2, with TRBD1 perhaps the D gene, on 5 matching bases. Deletion took 4 bases off V and 8 bases off J, with a span of 8 bases between the germline ends. CDR1 LGHNA and CDR2 YNFKEQ were looked up in the germline V gene. Including the terminal cysteine and phenylalanine, the CDR3 comprises 11 residues. Only the CDR3 portion is preserved as DNA: 33 bases, with reading frame beginning at the first base.